This T cell receptor beta chain emerged from a study of early T cells in non-severe SARS-CoV-2 infection. Overall study: It was bulk RNA from unsorted whole blood that was sequenced, and the chains were unpaired.

Note on this clonotype: Its antigen remains unknown.

Individual cDNA molecules received unique molecular identifiers. TCRdb reanalysed the 5' RACE reads using MiXCR and keeps one entry per CDR3 protein. The sample records tens of thousands of distinct CDR3 sequences, approximately 5.9% being singletons. Findings and caveats of the study: Using VDJdb, the matching emphasized anti-spike CD8 responses while missing private and CD4 specificities.

Germline lookup yields CDR1 SQVTM and CDR2 ANQGSEA. The CDR3 sequence is 12 residues long. Losses at the gene ends were 7 bases for V and 3 bases for J; bases not matched to a gene: 4. The sequences come from whole blood, collected at baseline. V is TRBV29-1 and J is TRBJ2-3; 7 nucleotides line up with TRBD1. The clonotype comes from an adult who was a healthcare worker with PCR-confirmed SARS-CoV-2 infection or an uninfected control (not recorded which). CDR3 loop: CSAGGNTDTQYF. The CDR3 nucleotides are TGCAGCGCAGGGGGTAATACAGATACGCAGTATTTT.